This T cell receptor beta chain came from a study of shared clonotypes between healthy human individuals. Trimming pared 3 bases from V and 1 base from J, leaving 7 bases between. CDR3 length: 13 residues. Germline V lookup: CDR1 SGHNT, CDR2 YYREEE (reference sequence). Regarding this clone: A much more abundant neighbour one base away suggests this may be a read error.

The data were produced by immunoSEQ multiplex PCR, yet TCRdb's version contains in-frame clones alone and is incomplete. The sample holds hundreds of thousands of clones, 70% to 80% seen once. This chain links TRBV5-4 with TRBJ1-1, with D possibly being TRBD1 (5 bases). The sample was PBMCs. This sequence originates from a middle-aged woman in good health. Some clones in this sample may be carry-over from other donors' samples. The CDR3 spells CASSSGQNTEAFF. The DNA for the CDR3 is TGTGCCAGCAGCTCCGGACAGAACACTGAAGCTTTCTTT.